The 30 T cell receptor beta chains below all came from one sample that was sequenced in a study of blood T cell repertoires in COVID-19. The table came from immunoSEQ multiplex PCR; TCRdb's copy has only in-frame clones and leaves some out. This table holds fewer than 250,000 clones, 84% found once. Sequencing was performed on PBMCs or T cells enriched from blood (not recorded which). These receptors came from a woman in her 30s who had recovered from COVID-19.

The V gene is TRBV10-3, the J gene TRBJ2-5, with TRBD2 matching 11 bases. CDR3 length: 14 amino acids. With 4 bases clipped from V and 3 bases from J, the junction kept 1 base outside the gene matches. CDR1 is ENHRY and CDR2 is SYGVKD in the germline V gene. CDR3 protein: CAISGLAGKETQYF. The CDR3 nucleotides are TGTGCCATCAGTGGACTAGCGGGAAAAGAGACCCAGTACTTC.

This chain uses TRBV19 with TRBJ1-5, with TRBD1 matching 8 bases. Germline V gene data show CDR1 as LNHDA and CDR2 as SQIVND (reference sequence). With 3 bases clipped from V and 6 bases from J, the junction kept 4 bases outside the gene matches. The CDR3 contains 14 residues. The CDR3 DNA reads as TGTGCCAGTAGTATTCCAGGGGGCAGTCAGCCCCAGCATTTT. Protein: CASSIPGGSQPQHF.

The rearrangement joins TRBV6-5 to TRBJ2-1, with 9 nucleotides matching TRBD1. The V segment lost 2 bases and the J segment 7 bases; nucleotides outside the gene matches: 9. Germline CDR1 MNHEY, CDR2 SVGAGI. The CDR3 contains 16 residues. The CDR3 region is CASSYVGTGLGNEQFF. In nucleotides, the CDR3 is TGTGCCAGCAGTTACGTCGGGACAGGGCTTGGGAATGAGCAGTTCTTC.

The CDR3 DNA sequence: TGTGCCAGCAGCTTATTGGGGGGTGAGCAGTTCTTC. It codes for CASSLLGGEQFF. V is TRBV11-2 and J is TRBJ2-1; a weak D match, TRBD2 (6 bases). The CDR3 consists of 12 residues. CDR1 and CDR2 (germline): SGHAT, FQNNGV. Trimming removed 2 bases at V and 9 bases at J, with 8 bases between.

V is TRBV5-1 and J is TRBJ2-3; 7 nucleotides agree with TRBD2. V was pared by 4 bases and J by 0 bases, with 14 bases of the junction left unmatched. The CDR3 sequence is 18 residues long. Germline-derived CDR1 and CDR2 are SGHRS and YFSETQ. The CDR3 DNA sequence: TGCGCCAGCAGCCGTCGATTGGGGACTACTTTGAGCACAGATACGCAGTATTTT. Its protein product is CASSRRLGTTLSTDTQYF.

In nucleotides, the CDR3 is TGTGCCAGCAGTTGGACTAGCTCTCAGCCCCAGCATTTT. It specifies CASSWTSSQPQHF. The V and J genes are TRBV27 and TRBJ1-5; D gene unclear. The CDR3 loop spans 13 amino acids. Germline V gives CDR1 MNHEY, CDR2 SMNVEV (reference sequence). Trimming left V 4 bases short and J 6 bases short, with 10 bases between.

With respect to this clone: The junction departs from germline at one end; a sequencing error may be responsible. In DNA form, the CDR3 reads TGTGCCACCAGCCCCCAAGCGGGGGCCTATGGGTATGGCTACACCTTC. This gives the protein CATSPQAGAYGYGYTF. The genes are TRBV3-1 (or the pseudogene TRBV3-2) and TRBJ1-2, with D perhaps matching TRBD1 (6 bases). The CDR3 totals 16 residues. CDR1 is LGHDT, CDR2 YNNKEL, per germline (reference sequence).

In its sample, this clone was seen once. The chain carries TRBV5-4 and TRBJ2-5; 11 bases line up with TRBD1. V shed 0 bases, J shed 7 bases, and the junction held 5 bases outside the gene matches. Germline values: CDR1 SGHNT, CDR2 YYREEE (reference sequence). The CDR3 is 15 amino acids. The DNA of the CDR3 is TGTGCCAGCAGCTTGGCCGGGACAGGGGGTATGACCCAGTACTTC. Its protein product is CASSLAGTGGMTQYF.

The J gene is TRBJ1-3, the V gene TRBV19, with D possibly being TRBD1 (6 bases). V gave up 7 bases and J gave up 0 bases, with 19 bases separating them. The CDR3 runs 17 residues. CDR1 and CDR2 (germline): LNHDA, SQIVND (reference sequence). This chain's CDR3 is CASTAGDLTLSGNTIYF. The CDR3 nucleotides are TGTGCCAGTACGGCAGGGGACCTTACCCTCTCTGGAAACACCATATATTTT.

Concerning this clone itself: The limits of the CDR3 on the DNA are not certain, so only TCRdb's listed CDR3 is given. The rearrangement links TRBV19 to TRBJ1-3. The CDR3 length is 17 residues, termini included. The V gene's germline CDR1 is LNHDA and CDR2 SQIVND (reference sequence). The chain's CDR3 is CASSIYLCGISGNTIYF.

The V and J genes are TRBV3-1 (or the pseudogene TRBV3-2) and TRBJ1-4; 8 bases map to TRBD1. This CDR3 contains 18 residues. The V gene end was trimmed by 3 bases and the J gene end by 8 bases; junction bases not matched to a gene: 17. The germline CDR1 and CDR2 sequences are LGHDT and YNNKEL (reference sequence). This CDR3 is CASSQVPGTGGGEEKLFF. The CDR3 nucleotides read TGTGCCAGCAGCCAGGTTCCCGGGACAGGTGGCGGCGAGGAAAAACTGTTTTTT.

This chain joins TRBV28 and TRBJ2-3; 15 bases map to TRBD2. Germline CDR1 and CDR2: MDHEN and SYDVKM. The length of the CDR3 is 19 residues. With V trimmed by 0 bases and J by 0 bases, 4 bases remained unmatched. Here the CDR3 reads CASSLWTGLAGGSTDTQYF. The CDR3, as DNA: TGTGCCAGCAGTTTATGGACAGGACTAGCGGGGGGGAGCACAGATACGCAGTATTTT. Complete variable domain (other parts from reference TRBV28 and TRBJ2-3): DVKVTQSSRYLVKRTGEKVFLECVQDMDHENMFWYRQDPGLGLRLIYFSYDVKMKEKGDIPEGYSVSREKKERFSLILESASTNQTSMYLCASSLWTGLAGGSTDTQYFGPGTRLTVL.

This CDR3 is CASSLAGGGLNYGYTF. The CDR3 nucleotides read TGTGCCAGCAGCTTAGCGGGAGGGGGACTGAACTATGGCTACACCTTC. V is TRBV7-2 and J is TRBJ1-2; perhaps TRBD1 as D (6 bases). This CDR3 spans 16 amino acids. The germline V and J ends were trimmed by 0 bases and 2 bases, with 13 bases remaining between them. Germline V CDR1 and CDR2: SGHTA, FQGNSA.

This chain links TRBV20-1 with TRBJ2-1; 9 nucleotides line up with TRBD2. The CDR3 spans 17 residues. The junction had 9 bases not matched to a gene; V was cut back by 3 bases and J by 0 bases. Germline V gene data show CDR1 as DFQATT and CDR2 as SNEGSKA (reference sequence). The chain's CDR3 is CSASGFLAGSSYNEQFF. CDR3 DNA: TGCAGTGCTAGTGGTTTTCTAGCGGGGAGCTCCTACAATGAGCAGTTCTTC.

The chain joins TRBV11-2 to TRBJ2-3, with TRBD2 matching over 10 bases. Germline V gene lookup returns CDR1 SGHAT and CDR2 FQNNGV. With V trimmed by 1 base and J by 12 bases, 4 bases remained unmatched. CDR3 length: 13 amino acids. The CDR3 bases are TGTGCCAGCAGCTTAGGGGAGCGGGGGGGCCAGTATTTT. As protein: CASSLGERGGQYF.

The V gene is TRBV9, the J gene TRBJ2-3, with TRBD2 matching over 8 bases. From germline, CDR1 is SGDLS and CDR2 YYNGEE. This CDR3 spans 16 amino acids. V trimming: 0 bases; J trimming: 2 bases; junction bases outside the gene matches: 5. CDR3 nucleotides: TGTGCCAGCAGCGTAGATCCGGGGGGGCTCACAGATACGCAGTATTTT. Translated, it gives CASSVDPGGLTDTQYF. Complete variable domain (other parts from reference TRBV9 and TRBJ2-3): DSGVTQTPKHLITATGQRVTLRCSPRSGDLSVYWYQQSLDQGLQFLIQYYNGEERAKGNILERFSAQQFPDLHSELNLSSLELGDSALYFCASSVDPGGLTDTQYFGPGTRLTVL.

This rearrangement joins TRBV5-1 to TRBJ2-3, with a tentative D call TRBD1 (6 bases). Germline CDR1 is SGHRS and CDR2 is YFSETQ. The CDR3 has 12 residues. The ends were cut back, 5 bases at V and 4 bases at J, with 8 bases in the middle. The CDR3 protein is CASRGASDTQYF. In nucleotides, the CDR3 is TGCGCCAGCAGGGGGGCATCAGATACGCAGTATTTT.

Turning to this clone: The same CDR3 can be traced to other DNA sequences in this sample. The gene calls are TRBV29-1 and TRBJ2-5; possible D gene TRBD1, 7 bases. The V end was cut by 4 bases, the J end by 5 bases, with 11 bases between. Germline lookup yields CDR1 SQVTM and CDR2 ANQGSEA. CDR3 size: 12 residues. The CDR3 nucleotides are TGCAGCGTTGGGCAGGGGGGCGAGACCCAGTACTTC. Translation gives CSVGQGGETQYF.

The chain uses TRBV28 and TRBJ2-5; 15 nucleotides match TRBD2. V lost 6 bases to trimming and J lost 0 bases; unmatched junction nucleotides: 8. In germline, CDR1 is MDHEN, CDR2 SYDVKM. CDR3 length: 18 amino acids. The CDR3 DNA follows: TGTGCCAGCAGGCGGGGACTAGCGGGGGGACCGTACCAAGAGACCCAGTACTTC. This codes for CASRRGLAGGPYQETQYF. Together with reference TRBV28 and TRBJ2-5, the CDR3 gives the full variable domain: DVKVTQSSRYLVKRTGEKVFLECVQDMDHENMFWYRQDPGLGLRLIYFSYDVKMKEKGDIPEGYSVSREKKERFSLILESASTNQTSMYLCASRRGLAGGPYQETQYFGPGTRLLVL.

Worth noting for this clone: Other DNA sequences in the sample encode the same CDR3. This chain links TRBV18 with TRBJ2-5, with D tentatively TRBD2 (6 bases). Per the germline V gene, CDR1 is KGHSH and CDR2 is LQKENI. Deletions cut 3 bases from V and 2 bases from J, with 13 bases between. The length of the CDR3 is 15 residues. The CDR3 is CASSPGGQGQETQYF. In DNA, the CDR3 is TGTGCCAGCTCACCCGGAGGGCAGGGACAAGAGACCCAGTACTTC.

The V call is TRBV18, the J call TRBJ2-1; D is perhaps TRBD1 (6 bases). CDR1 and CDR2 from the germline V gene are KGHSH and LQKENI. Trimming cost V 3 bases and J 6 bases, with 12 bases left between them. The CDR3 contains 14 residues. CDR3 protein: CASSPYRVGNEQFF. As DNA, the CDR3 is TGTGCCAGCTCACCCTACAGGGTCGGCAATGAGCAGTTCTTC. Full variable domain (remainder filled in from reference TRBV18 and TRBJ2-1): NAGVMQNPRHLVRRRGQEARLRCSPMKGHSHVYWYRQLPEEGLKFMVYLQKENIIDESGMPKERFSAEFPKEGPSILRIQQVVRGDSAAYFCASSPYRVGNEQFFGPGTRLTVL.

The chain recombines TRBV5-4 with TRBJ2-5, with TRBD2 matching over 14 bases. This CDR3 has 19 residues. V shed 4 bases, J shed 4 bases, and the junction held 15 bases outside the gene matches. From germline, CDR1 is SGHNT and CDR2 YYREEE (reference sequence). The CDR3 coding sequence is TGTGCCAGCAGCCGGGGGCCGACTAGCGGGGGGGCGGTTCCAGAGACCCAGTACTTC. Its protein product is CASSRGPTSGGAVPETQYF. The variable domain in full, completed from reference TRBV5-4 and TRBJ2-5, reads ETGVTQSPTHLIKTRGQQVTLRCSSQSGHNTVSWYQQALGQGPQFIFQYYREEENGRGNFPPRFSGLQFPNYSSELNVNALELDDSALYLCASSRGPTSGGAVPETQYFGPGTRLLVL.

This chain connects TRBV2 to TRBJ2-5; TRBD1 might be the D (5 bases). The V and J ends lost 0 bases and 8 bases respectively, with 13 bases between them. Per germline, CDR1 SNHLY and CDR2 FYNNEI. This CDR3 region has 14 residues. The CDR3 loop reads CASSEALQGITQYF. The CDR3 DNA is TGTGCCAGCAGTGAAGCGCTTCAGGGTATCACCCAGTACTTC.

This chain links TRBV9 with TRBJ2-2; D is perhaps TRBD1 (5 bases). V was trimmed by 2 bases and J by 5 bases, leaving 7 bases between them. Germline V lookup: CDR1 SGDLS, CDR2 YYNGEE. The CDR3 has 13 amino acids. The CDR3: CASSVQGTGELFF. CDR3 DNA: TGTGCCAGCAGCGTTCAGGGTACCGGGGAGCTGTTTTTT.

V is TRBV7-8 and J is TRBJ2-2, with 11 bases lining up with TRBD1. Trimming took 5 bases from V and 7 from J; bases not matched to a gene: 6. CDR1 SGHVS and CDR2 FQNEAQ come from the germline V gene. The CDR3 totals 15 residues. The CDR3 nucleotides are TGTGCCAGCAGCGGACAGGGGGCGCGCGGCGGGGAGCTGTTTTTT. Translating it yields CASSGQGARGGELFF.

The V call is TRBV5-5, the J call TRBJ2-1, with 10 bases that match TRBD2. Germline assignment: CDR1 SGHKS and CDR2 YYEKEE (reference sequence). The CDR3 is 15 amino acids. The ends lost 1 base at V and 9 bases at J; junction bases unmatched: 7. The CDR3 DNA reads as TGTGCCAGCAGCTTGTGGAGCGGGGGGGCCCCTGAGCAGTTCTTC. Protein product: CASSLWSGGAPEQFF.

This clone has just a few counts. This sequence joins TRBV4-1 and TRBJ2-7; 8 nucleotides match TRBD2. Per germline, CDR1 MGHRA and CDR2 YSYEKL. The CDR3 loop spans 14 amino acids. V was pared by 3 bases and J by 5 bases, with 6 bases of the junction left unmatched. In DNA form, the CDR3 reads TGCGCCAGCAGCCACCCAGCGGGAGTGGACGAGCAGTACTTC. Translation gives CASSHPAGVDEQYF.

The V call is TRBV3-1 (or the pseudogene TRBV3-2), the J call TRBJ2-7; D perhaps matches TRBD2 (6 bases). Per the germline V gene, CDR1 is LGHDT and CDR2 is YNNKEL (reference sequence). CDR3 length: 13 residues. Between the trimmed V and J ends, which lost 3 bases and 2 bases, there was a span of 8 bases. DNA for the CDR3: TGTGCCAGCAGCCATCGGGGGACCTACGAGCAGTACTTC. It is translated as CASSHRGTYEQYF.

The chain links TRBV6-5 to TRBJ1-2; 7 bases match TRBD1. CDR1 is MNHEY and CDR2 is SVGAGI in the germline V gene. V lost 6 bases and J lost 8; bases outside the gene matches: 12. The CDR3 covers 14 residues. The CDR3, as DNA: TGTGCCAGCAGGCTTACAGGGGTTGGGGTCGGCTACACCTTC. Translated, it gives CASRLTGVGVGYTF.

This chain joins TRBV7-2 and TRBJ2-2; 11 bases map to TRBD2. This CDR3 is 15 amino acids long. V lost 5 bases, J lost 6 bases, and 5 bases stayed unmatched. Germline V CDR1 and CDR2: SGHTA, FQGNSA. The CDR3 loop is CASSDLAGGPGELFF. In DNA form, the CDR3 reads TGTGCCAGCAGCGACCTAGCGGGGGGCCCCGGGGAGCTGTTTTTT.